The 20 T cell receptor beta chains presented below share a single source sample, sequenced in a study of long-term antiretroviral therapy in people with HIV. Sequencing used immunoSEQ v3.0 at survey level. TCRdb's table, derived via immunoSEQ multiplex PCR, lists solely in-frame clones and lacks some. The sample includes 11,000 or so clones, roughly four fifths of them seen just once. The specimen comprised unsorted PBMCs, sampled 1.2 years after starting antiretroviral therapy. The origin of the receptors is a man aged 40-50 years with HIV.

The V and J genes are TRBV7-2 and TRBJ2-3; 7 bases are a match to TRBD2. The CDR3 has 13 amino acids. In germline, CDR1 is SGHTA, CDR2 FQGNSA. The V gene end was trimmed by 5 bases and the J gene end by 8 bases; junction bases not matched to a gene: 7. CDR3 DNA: TGTGCCAGCAGCGACTCCGGGACTACTACGCAGTATTTT. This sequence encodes CASSDSGTTTQYF.

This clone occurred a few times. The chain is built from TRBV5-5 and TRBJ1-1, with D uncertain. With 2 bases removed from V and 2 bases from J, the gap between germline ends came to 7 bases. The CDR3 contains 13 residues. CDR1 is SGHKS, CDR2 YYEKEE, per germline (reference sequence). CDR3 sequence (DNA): TGTGCCAGCAGCTTCACAGAAAACACTGAAGCTTTCTTT. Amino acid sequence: CASSFTENTEAFF. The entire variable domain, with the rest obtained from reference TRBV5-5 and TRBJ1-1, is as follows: DAGVTQSPTHLIKTRGQQVTLRCSPISGHKSVSWYQQVLGQGPQFIFQYYEKEERGRGNFPDRFSARQFPNYSSELNVNALLLGDSALYLCASSFTENTEAFFGQGTRLTVV.

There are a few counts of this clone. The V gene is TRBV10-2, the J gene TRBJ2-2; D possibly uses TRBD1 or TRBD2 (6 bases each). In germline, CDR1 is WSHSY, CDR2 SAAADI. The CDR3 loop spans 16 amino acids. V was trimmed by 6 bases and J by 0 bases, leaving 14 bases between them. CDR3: CASRTSRGSNTGELFF. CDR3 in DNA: TGCGCCAGCAGAACTAGCAGGGGCTCGAACACCGGGGAGCTGTTTTTT.

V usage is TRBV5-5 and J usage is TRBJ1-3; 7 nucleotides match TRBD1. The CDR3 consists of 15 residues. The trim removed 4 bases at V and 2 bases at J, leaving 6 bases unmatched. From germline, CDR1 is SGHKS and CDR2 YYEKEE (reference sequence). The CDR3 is CASSIPGTAGNTIYF. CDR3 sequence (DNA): TGTGCCAGCAGCATACCCGGGACAGCTGGAAACACCATATATTTT.

This CDR3 reads CASSLRTANTGELFF. CDR3 bases: TGTGCCAGCAGCTTAAGGACAGCGAACACCGGGGAGCTGTTTTTT. V is TRBV5-8 and J is TRBJ2-2; maybe TRBD1 (6 bases). The V gene lost 2 bases and the J gene lost 0 bases, with 8 bases spanning the gap. CDR1 and CDR2 from the germline V gene are SGHTS and YDEGEE. This CDR3 is built from 15 residues.

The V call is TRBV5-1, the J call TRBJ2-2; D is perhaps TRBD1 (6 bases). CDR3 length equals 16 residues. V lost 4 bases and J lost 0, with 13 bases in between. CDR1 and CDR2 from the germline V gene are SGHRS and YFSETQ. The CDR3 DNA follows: TGCGCCAGCAGCCCAACGGGGACATCGAACACCGGGGAGCTGTTTTTT. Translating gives CASSPTGTSNTGELFF.

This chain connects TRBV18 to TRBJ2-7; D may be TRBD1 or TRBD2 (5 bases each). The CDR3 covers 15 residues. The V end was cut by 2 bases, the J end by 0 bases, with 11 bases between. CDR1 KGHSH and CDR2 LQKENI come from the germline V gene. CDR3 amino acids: CASSPMRGPSYEQYF. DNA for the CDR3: TGTGCCAGCTCACCAATGAGGGGTCCCTCCTACGAGCAGTACTTC.

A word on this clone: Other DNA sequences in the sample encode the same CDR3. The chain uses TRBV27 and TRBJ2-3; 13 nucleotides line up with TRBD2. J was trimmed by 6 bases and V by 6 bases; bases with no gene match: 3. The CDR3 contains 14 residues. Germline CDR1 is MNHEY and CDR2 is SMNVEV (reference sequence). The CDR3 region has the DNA TGTGCCAGCAGACTAGCGGGGGGGTTGGATACGCAGTATTTT. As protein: CASRLAGGLDTQYF.

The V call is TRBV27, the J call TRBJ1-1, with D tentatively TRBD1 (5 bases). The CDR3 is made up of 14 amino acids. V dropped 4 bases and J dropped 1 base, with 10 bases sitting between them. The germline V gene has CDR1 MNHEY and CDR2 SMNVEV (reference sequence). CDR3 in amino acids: CASSSLGANTEAFF. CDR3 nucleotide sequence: TGTGCCAGCAGTTCTCTCGGGGCGAACACTGAAGCTTTCTTT.

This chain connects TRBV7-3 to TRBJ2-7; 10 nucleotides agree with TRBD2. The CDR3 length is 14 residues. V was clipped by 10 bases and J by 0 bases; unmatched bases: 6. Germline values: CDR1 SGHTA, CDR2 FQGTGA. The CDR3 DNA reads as TGTGCCAAATCCGGGACTAGCGACTCCTACGAGCAGTACTTC. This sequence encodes CAKSGTSDSYEQYF.

This chain's CDR3 is CASSHLPGAPYNEQFF. CDR3 bases: TGTGCCAGCAGCCACCTCCCAGGGGCACCCTACAATGAGCAGTTCTTC. V usage is TRBV11-3 and J usage is TRBJ2-1, with D maybe TRBD1 (6 bases). Germline assignment: CDR1 SGHNT and CDR2 YENEEA. The CDR3 spans 16 residues. V shed 5 bases and J shed 2 bases, with 16 bases lying between them.

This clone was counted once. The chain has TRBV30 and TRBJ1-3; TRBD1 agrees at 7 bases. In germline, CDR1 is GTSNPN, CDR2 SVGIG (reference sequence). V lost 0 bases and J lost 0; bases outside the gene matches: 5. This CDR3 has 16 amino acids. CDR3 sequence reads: CAWSVGGSRSGNTIYF. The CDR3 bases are TGTGCCTGGAGTGTAGGGGGCTCGCGCTCTGGAAACACCATATATTTT.

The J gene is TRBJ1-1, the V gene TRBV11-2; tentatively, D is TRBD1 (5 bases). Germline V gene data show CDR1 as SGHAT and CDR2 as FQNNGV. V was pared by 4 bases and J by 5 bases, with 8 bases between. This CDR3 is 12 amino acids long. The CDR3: CASSSGFTEAFF. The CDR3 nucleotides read TGTGCCAGCAGCTCAGGGTTTACTGAAGCTTTCTTT.

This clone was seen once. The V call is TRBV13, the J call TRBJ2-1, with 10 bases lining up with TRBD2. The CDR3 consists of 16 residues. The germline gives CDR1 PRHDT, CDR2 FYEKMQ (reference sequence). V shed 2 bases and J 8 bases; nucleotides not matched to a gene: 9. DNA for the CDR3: TGTGCCAGCAGCTTACGTCCGAGCGGGGGGGCCCATGAGCAGTTCTTC. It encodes CASSLRPSGGAHEQFF.

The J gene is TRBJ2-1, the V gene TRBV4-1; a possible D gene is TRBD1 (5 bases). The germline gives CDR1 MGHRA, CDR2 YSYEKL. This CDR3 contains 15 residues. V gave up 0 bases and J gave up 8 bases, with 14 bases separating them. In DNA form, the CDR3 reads TGCGCCAGCAGCCAAGAAATCGCCAGGGAAGATGAGCAGTTCTTC. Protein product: CASSQEIAREDEQFF.

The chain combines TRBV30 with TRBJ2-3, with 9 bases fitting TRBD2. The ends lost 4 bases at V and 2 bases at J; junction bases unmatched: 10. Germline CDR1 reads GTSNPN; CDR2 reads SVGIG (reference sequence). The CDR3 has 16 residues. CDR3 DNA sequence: TGTGCCTGGAATGCCGGTAGCGGGGGTATCACAGATACGCAGTATTTT. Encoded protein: CAWNAGSGGITDTQYF.

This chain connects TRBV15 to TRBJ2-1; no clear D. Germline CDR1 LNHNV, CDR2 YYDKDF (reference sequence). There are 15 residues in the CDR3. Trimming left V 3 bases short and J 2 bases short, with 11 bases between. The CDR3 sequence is CATSRDLTTYNEQFF. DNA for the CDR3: TGTGCCACCAGCAGGGACCTTACCACCTACAATGAGCAGTTCTTC. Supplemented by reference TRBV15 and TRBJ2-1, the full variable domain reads DAMVIQNPRYQVTQFGKPVTLSCSQTLNHNVMYWYQQKSSQAPKLLFHYYDKDFNNEADTPDNFQSRRPNTSFCFLDIRSPGLGDTAMYLCATSRDLTTYNEQFFGPGTRLTVL.

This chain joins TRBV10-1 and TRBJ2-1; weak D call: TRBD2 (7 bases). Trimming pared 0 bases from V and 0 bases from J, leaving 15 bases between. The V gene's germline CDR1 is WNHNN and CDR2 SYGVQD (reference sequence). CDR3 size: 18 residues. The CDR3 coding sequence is TGCGCCAGCAGTGAGTCGGGGGCGGGGGTGGTCTCCTACAATGAGCAGTTCTTC. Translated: CASSESGAGVVSYNEQFF.

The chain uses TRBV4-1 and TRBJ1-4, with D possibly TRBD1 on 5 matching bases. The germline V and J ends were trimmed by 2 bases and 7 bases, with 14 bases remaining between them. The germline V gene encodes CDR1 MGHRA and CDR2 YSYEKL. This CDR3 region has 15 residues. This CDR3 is CASSQYAGTGEKLFF. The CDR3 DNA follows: TGCGCCAGCAGCCAATATGCAGGGACCGGTGAAAAACTGTTTTTT.

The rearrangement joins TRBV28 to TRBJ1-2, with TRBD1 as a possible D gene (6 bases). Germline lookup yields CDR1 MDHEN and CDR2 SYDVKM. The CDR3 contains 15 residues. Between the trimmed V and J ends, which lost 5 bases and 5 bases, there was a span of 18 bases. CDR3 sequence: CASSLTGGGGYGYTF. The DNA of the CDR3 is TGTGCCAGCAGTCTGACAGGTGGAGGTGGTTATGGCTACACCTTC.